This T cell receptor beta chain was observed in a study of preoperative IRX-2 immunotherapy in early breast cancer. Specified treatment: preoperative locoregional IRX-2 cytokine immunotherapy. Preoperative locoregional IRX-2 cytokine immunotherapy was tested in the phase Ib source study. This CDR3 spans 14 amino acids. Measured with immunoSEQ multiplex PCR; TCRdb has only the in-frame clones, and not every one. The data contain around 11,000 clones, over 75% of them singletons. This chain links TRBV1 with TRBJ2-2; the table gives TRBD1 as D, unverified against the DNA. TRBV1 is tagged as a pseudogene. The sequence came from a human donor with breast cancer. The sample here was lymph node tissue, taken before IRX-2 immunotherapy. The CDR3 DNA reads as TGCGCCAGCAGCTTAGGACAGGGAGGCGGGGAGCTGTTTTTT. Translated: CASSLGQGGGELFF.